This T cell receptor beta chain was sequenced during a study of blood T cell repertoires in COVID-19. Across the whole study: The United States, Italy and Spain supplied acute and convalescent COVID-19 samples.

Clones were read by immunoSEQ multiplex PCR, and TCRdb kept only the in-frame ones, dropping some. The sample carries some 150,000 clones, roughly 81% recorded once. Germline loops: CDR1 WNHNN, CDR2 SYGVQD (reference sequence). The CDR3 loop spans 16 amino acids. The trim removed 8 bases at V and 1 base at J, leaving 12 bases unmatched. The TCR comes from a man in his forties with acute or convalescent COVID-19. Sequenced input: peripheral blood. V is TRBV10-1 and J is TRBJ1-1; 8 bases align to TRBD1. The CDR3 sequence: CASPTPHRGSNTEAFF. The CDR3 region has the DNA TGCGCCAGCCCAACCCCGCACAGGGGGTCGAACACTGAAGCTTTCTTT.